The present T cell receptor beta chain was sequenced within a study of cytomegalovirus exposure and HLA in healthy donors. Study results and caveats: In an earlier analysis, productive rearrangement rates for most beta V segments clustered near 87% or 30%. By HLA locus, TCR association rates varied in a later analysis, with DRB1 showing the most and HLA-C the fewest. In a later analysis, parvovirus B19, influenza, CMV and Epstein-Barr virus appeared linked to several top co-occurrence clusters.

V shed 6 bases and J shed 0 bases, with 16 bases lying between them. Germline loops: CDR1 LNHDA, CDR2 SQIVND (reference sequence). The length of the CDR3 is 16 residues. PCR used 60 Vbeta primers and 13 Jbeta primers. The data were produced by immunoSEQ multiplex PCR, yet TCRdb's version contains in-frame clones alone and is incomplete. The table includes about 200,000 clones, 82% detected once. Notes on this clone: Its antigen is unknown.

Sequenced sample: PBMCs. J is TRBJ2-3 and V is TRBV19, with D possibly matching TRBD2 (6 bases). The source is a woman between 45 and 65 years old in good health and CMV-seropositive. The CDR3: CASRSPTSRSTDTQYF. The CDR3 nucleotides read TGTGCCAGTAGAAGCCCCACTAGCCGAAGCACAGATACGCAGTATTTT.